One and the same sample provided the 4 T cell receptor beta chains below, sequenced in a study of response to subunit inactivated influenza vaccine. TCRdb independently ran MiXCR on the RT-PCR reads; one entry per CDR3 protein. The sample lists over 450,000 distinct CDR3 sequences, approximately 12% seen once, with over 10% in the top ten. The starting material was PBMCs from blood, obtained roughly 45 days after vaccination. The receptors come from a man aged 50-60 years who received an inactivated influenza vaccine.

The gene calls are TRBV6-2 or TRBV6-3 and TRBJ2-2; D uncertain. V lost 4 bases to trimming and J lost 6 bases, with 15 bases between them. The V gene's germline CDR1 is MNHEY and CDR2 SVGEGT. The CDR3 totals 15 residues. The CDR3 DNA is TGTGCCAGCAGTTTCGTGGGTCTAGATGCCGGGGAGCTGTTTTTT. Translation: CASSFVGLDAGELFF.

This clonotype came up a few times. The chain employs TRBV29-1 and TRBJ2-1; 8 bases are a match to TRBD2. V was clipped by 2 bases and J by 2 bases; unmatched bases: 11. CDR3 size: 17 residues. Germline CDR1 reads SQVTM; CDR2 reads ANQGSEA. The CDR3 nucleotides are TGCAGCGTTGAAACGGGAGGGCCCGTCCTCCCCTACAATGAGCAGTTCTTC. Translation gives CSVETGGPVLPYNEQFF.

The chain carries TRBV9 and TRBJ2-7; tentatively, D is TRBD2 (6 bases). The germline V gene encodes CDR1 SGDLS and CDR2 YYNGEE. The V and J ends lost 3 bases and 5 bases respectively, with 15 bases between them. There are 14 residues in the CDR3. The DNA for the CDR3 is TGTGCCAGCAGCGACGGGGAGGCCGGGAACGAGCAGTACTTC. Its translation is CASSDGEAGNEQYF.

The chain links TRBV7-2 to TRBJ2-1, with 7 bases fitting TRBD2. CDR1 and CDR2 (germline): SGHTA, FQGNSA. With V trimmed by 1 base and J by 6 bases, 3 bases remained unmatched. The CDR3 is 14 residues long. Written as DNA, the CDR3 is TGTGCCAGCAGCTTAGTGGGAGGGCTCAATGAGCAGTTCTTC. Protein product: CASSLVGGLNEQFF.